This record concerns one T cell receptor (beta chain) sequence. Germline assignment: CDR1 SGHDT and CDR2 YYEEEE. The V and J ends lost 3 bases and 0 bases respectively, with 10 bases between them. This CDR3 is built from 14 residues. The sample is drawn from a study of blood T cell repertoires in COVID-19. Study in general: Acute-phase and convalescent COVID-19 samples originated in the United States, Italy and Spain. Sources were T cells, B-cell-depleted T cells, or PBMCs; the material itself was cDNA or gDNA.

In the original analysis: Amplification of reference gene primers provided the estimated nucleated cell counts. Sequencing used immunoSEQ multiplex PCR; TCRdb keeps in-frame clones, though not all of them. The DNA gave D and trimming, while V, J and clone size come from that table. In the table there are about 270,000 clones, more than 65% of which are singletons. The origin of this receptor is a young woman with acute or convalescent COVID-19. The rearrangement uses TRBV5-6 and TRBJ2-7, with a possible D match to TRBD2 (5 bases). Sequenced: peripheral blood. The CDR3 nucleotides read TGTGCCAGCAGCTCCAGCGGAGCCTCCTACGAGCAGTACTTC. It codes for CASSSSGASYEQYF.